This T cell receptor (beta chain) was documented in a study of long-term antiretroviral therapy in people with HIV. Treatment of all HIV participants took place in the United States. Cryopreserved PBMC, at about 0.9-10 million per sample, were present before DNA extraction. The V gene lost 8 bases and the J gene lost 5 bases, with 19 bases spanning the gap. CDR1 and CDR2 (germline): WSHSY, SAAADI. This CDR3 has 14 residues. The assay, immunoSEQ v3.0, was run at survey level. The table came from immunoSEQ multiplex PCR; TCRdb's copy has only in-frame clones and leaves some out. The repertoire includes over 30,000 clones, over 70% of them detected once, and approximately 8.4% sits in the top ten. Only one count was recorded for this clone.

The clonotype was recovered from a woman aged 45-65 years with HIV. The input for sequencing was unsorted PBMCs, taken 3.1 years after starting antiretroviral therapy. The chain joins TRBV10-2 to TRBJ2-7, with a possible D match to TRBD1 (6 bases). CDR3 DNA: TGCGCCAGCCGACGAACTGGACAGTCGGACGAGCAGTACTTC. It is translated as CASRRTGQSDEQYF.